Listed below are T cell receptor beta chains from one sample, sequenced in a study of shared clonotypes between healthy human individuals. The method was immunoSEQ multiplex PCR; TCRdb's version includes in-frame clones alone and lacks a portion of them. This table holds roughly 2.5 million clones, around nine tenths found once. The sequencing input was naive CD4+ T cells sorted from blood. All receptors derive from a man between 18 and 35 years old in good health. Both conserved end residues are part of each CDR3. A D gene is named only where the DNA matches it firmly. The size of a clone is reported for some rows only, either as once, few or many, or as a class for expanded clones.

-	TRBV19	-	TRBJ2-2	CASSTGTANTGELFF	TGTGCCAGTAGTACCGGGACGGCGAACACCGGGGAGCTGTTTTTT
-	TRBV5-1	once	TRBJ1-3	CASSLGDTGNTIYF	TGCGCCAGCAGCTTGGGGGACACTGGAAACACCATATATTTT
-	TRBV4-3	-	TRBJ2-3	CASSQRGATSTDTQYF	TGCGCCAGCAGCCAACGGGGCGCGACTAGCACAGATACGCAGTATTTT
-	TRBV19	-	TRBJ1-2	CASSISDIHGYTF	TGTGCCAGTAGTATCTCGGACATCCATGGCTACACCTTC
-	TRBV19	-	TRBJ1-2	CATQNPGQNYGYTF	TGTGCCACTCAAAATCCAGGGCAGAACTATGGCTACACCTTC
-	TRBV7-8	-	TRBJ1-4	CASSLARGVGEKLFF	TGTGCCAGCAGCTTAGCAAGGGGAGTGGGGGAAAAACTGTTTTTT
-	TRBV28	-	TRBJ1-5	CASSLGWQPQHF	TGTGCCAGCAGTCTGGGTTGGCAGCCCCAGCATTTT
-	TRBV5-4	-	TRBJ1-1	CASSLEGLRGHTEAFF	TGTGCCAGCAGCTTGGAGGGTTTGAGGGGTCACACTGAAGCTTTCTTT
-	TRBV10-3	-	TRBJ2-5	CAISDPGETQYF	TGTGCCATCAGTGATCCCGGGGAGACCCAGTACTTC
TRBD2	TRBV9	-	TRBJ2-2	CASSFSGGSANTGELFF	TGTGCCAGCAGCTTTAGCGGGGGAAGCGCGAACACCGGGGAGCTGTTTTTT
-	TRBV5-1	-	TRBJ2-2	CASESGTDNTGELFF	TGCGCCAGCGAGTCCGGGACGGACAACACCGGGGAGCTGTTTTTT
-	TRBV19	-	TRBJ1-6	CASTPFGSSSYNSPLHF	TGTGCCAGTACCCCCTTTGGATCAAGCTCCTATAATTCACCCCTCCACTTT
-	TRBV2	-	TRBJ1-4	CASSPGGGANEKLFF	TGTGCCAGCAGCCCCGGGGGCGGCGCTAATGAAAAACTGTTTTTT
-	TRBV6-1	-	TRBJ2-6	CASSVRSGTSGANVLTF	TGTGCCAGCAGTGTCCGCTCAGGGACATCTGGGGCCAACGTCCTGACTTTC
TRBD2	TRBV5-4	-	TRBJ2-2	CASSSGVRGDTGELFF	TGTGCCAGCAGCTCTGGGGTGCGGGGGGACACCGGGGAGCTGTTTTTT
TRBD1	TRBV28	-	TRBJ2-7	CASSLAGTGGDEQYF	TGTGCCAGCAGTTTAGCGGGGACAGGTGGGGACGAGCAGTACTTC
-	TRBV25-1	-	TRBJ2-7	CASSELDSNYEQYF	TGTGCCAGCAGTGAATTGGACAGTAACTACGAGCAGTACTTC
-	TRBV11-3	-	TRBJ2-2	CASSLDGGTGELFF	TGTGCCAGCAGCTTAGATGGGGGCACCGGGGAGCTGTTTTTT
TRBD2	TRBV7-2	-	TRBJ2-5	CASSLVASGSQETQYF	TGTGCCAGCAGCTTAGTGGCTAGCGGGAGCCAAGAGACCCAGTACTTC
TRBD2	TRBV5-1	-	TRBJ2-2	CASSSGVLAGPFTGELFF	TGCGCCAGCAGCTCTGGCGTCCTAGCGGGACCCTTCACCGGGGAGCTGTTTTTT
TRBD1	TRBV10-1	-	TRBJ2-1	CASSESRGQLYNEQFF	TGCGCCAGCAGTGAGTCGAGGGGGCAACTCTACAATGAGCAGTTCTTC
TRBD1	TRBV27	-	TRBJ2-4	CAGRQGTQGRLAKNIQYF	TGTGCCGGACGACAGGGGACTCAAGGTCGCTTAGCCAAAAACATTCAGTACTTC
-	TRBV18	-	TRBJ1-1	CASSPGLMNTEAFF	TGTGCCAGCTCACCCGGGCTAATGAACACTGAAGCTTTCTTT
-	TRBV6-1	-	TRBJ1-5	CASSEGGPNQPQHF	TGTGCCAGCAGTGAGGGGGGACCGAACCAGCCCCAGCATTTT
-	TRBV19	-	TRBJ2-7	CASRSNGQSYEQYF	TGTGCCAGTAGAAGCAATGGACAAAGCTACGAGCAGTACTTC
TRBD1	TRBV19	-	TRBJ1-5	CASSIQGVNQPQHF	TGTGCCAGTAGTATTCAGGGGGTAAATCAGCCCCAGCATTTT
-	TRBV28	-	TRBJ1-3	CASSLPQGGNTIYF	TGTGCCAGCAGTTTACCCCAGGGGGGAAACACCATATATTTT
TRBD2	TRBV27	-	TRBJ2-1	CASGRRLAGGSEQFF	TGTGCCAGCGGACGTCGACTAGCGGGAGGATCTGAGCAGTTCTTC